The 7 T cell receptor beta chains presented below share a single source sample, sequenced in a study of cytomegalovirus exposure and HLA in healthy donors. Vbeta (60) and Jbeta (13) primers were used in the PCR. The repertoire was sequenced with immunoSEQ multiplex PCR; TCRdb's copy has only in-frame clones and lacks some. The sample carries about 140,000 clones, 70% to 85% recorded once. The sample taken for sequencing was PBMCs. The origin of the receptors is a male donor in good health and CMV-seronegative.

The rearrangement uses TRBV27 and TRBJ2-1, with TRBD2 identical over 7 bases. There are 15 residues in the CDR3. Germline trimming cut 4 bases from V and 4 bases from J; bases unmatched to any gene: 7. Germline V lookup: CDR1 MNHEY, CDR2 SMNVEV (reference sequence). The CDR3 reads CASSSRGGPYNEQFF. The CDR3 bases are TGTGCCAGCAGTTCTAGGGGAGGGCCATACAATGAGCAGTTCTTC.

Only a few counts were recorded for this clone. J is TRBJ2-7 and V is TRBV7-2; TRBD2 matches 11 bases. This CDR3 has 15 amino acids. Germline CDR1 and CDR2: SGHTA and FQGNSA. V lost 4 bases and J lost 2; bases outside the gene matches: 4. Written as DNA, the CDR3 is TGTGCCAGCAGCTCTAGCGGGAGGCACCCCTACGAGCAGTACTTC. As protein: CASSSSGRHPYEQYF.

V is TRBV6-5 and J is TRBJ2-5; tentatively, D is TRBD2 (7 bases). Trimming shortened V by 2 bases and J by 5 bases, and 15 bases separated the two germline ends. The CDR3 sequence is 15 residues long. The germline CDR1 and CDR2 sequences are MNHEY and SVGAGI. The CDR3 here is CASSYLAEGGETQYF. The CDR3 bases are TGTGCCAGCAGTTACCTAGCGGAGGGGGGGGAGACCCAGTACTTC.

The rearrangement joins TRBV13 to TRBJ1-1; 9 bases line up with TRBD1. Trimming removed 4 bases from V and 3 bases from J; junction bases left unmatched: 6. The CDR3 has 15 amino acids. The germline V gene encodes CDR1 PRHDT and CDR2 FYEKMQ (reference sequence). The CDR3 loop is CASSSPRQGDTEAFF. CDR3 in DNA: TGTGCCAGCAGCTCCCCGAGACAGGGGGACACTGAAGCTTTCTTT.

CDR3 DNA sequence: TGTGCCAGCAGCTTAGATTTCAGGGCCTCGGGCACCGGGGAGCTGTTTTTT. Its protein is CASSLDFRASGTGELFF. The rearrangement links TRBV7-6 to TRBJ2-2, with a possible D match to TRBD1 (5 bases). The V gene's germline CDR1 is SGHVS and CDR2 FNYEAQ. The CDR3 spans 17 residues. V shed 1 base and J shed 4 bases, with 16 bases lying between them. Combining the CDR3 with reference TRBV7-6 and TRBJ2-2 gives the whole variable domain GAGVSQSPRYKVTKRGQDVALRCDPISGHVSLYWYRQALGQGPEFLTYFNYEAQQDKSGLPNDRFSAERPEGSISTLTIQRTEQRDSAMYRCASSLDFRASGTGELFFGEGSRLTVL.

This chain links TRBV19 with TRBJ2-3; 7 nucleotides agree with TRBD2. The CDR3 spans 15 residues. V dropped 4 bases and J dropped 4; count of bases not matched to a gene: 8. Looked up from germline, CDR1 is LNHDA and CDR2 is SQIVND (reference sequence). CDR3 DNA: TGTGCCAGTAGTACCCAGCGGGGCGGGGCAGATACGCAGTATTTT. It encodes CASSTQRGGADTQYF.

The chain has TRBV7-8 and TRBJ1-1; D is unresolved. With 7 bases removed from V and 1 base from J, the gap between germline ends came to 13 bases. Germline V gene sequence: CDR1 SGHVS, CDR2 FQNEAQ. The CDR3 is 14 residues long. The CDR3 is CASISGNANTEAFF. CDR3 nucleotide sequence: TGTGCCAGCATCTCGGGGAACGCGAACACTGAAGCTTTCTTT.